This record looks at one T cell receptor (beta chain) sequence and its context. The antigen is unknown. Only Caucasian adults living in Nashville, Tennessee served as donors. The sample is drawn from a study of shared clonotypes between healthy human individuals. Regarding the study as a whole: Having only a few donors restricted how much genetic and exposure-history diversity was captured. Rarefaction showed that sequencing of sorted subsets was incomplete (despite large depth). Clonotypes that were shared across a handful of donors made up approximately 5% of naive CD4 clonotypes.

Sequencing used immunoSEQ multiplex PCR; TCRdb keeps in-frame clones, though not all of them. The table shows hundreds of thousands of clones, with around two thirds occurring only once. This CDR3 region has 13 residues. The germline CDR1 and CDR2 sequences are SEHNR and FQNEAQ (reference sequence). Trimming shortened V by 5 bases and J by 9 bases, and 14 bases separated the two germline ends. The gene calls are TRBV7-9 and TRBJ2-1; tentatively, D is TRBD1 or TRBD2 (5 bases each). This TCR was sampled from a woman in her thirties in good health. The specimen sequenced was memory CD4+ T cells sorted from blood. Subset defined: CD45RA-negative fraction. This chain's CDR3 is CASSPRDRSEQFF. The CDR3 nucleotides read TGTGCCAGCAGCCCCAGGGACCGCAGTGAGCAGTTCTTC.